The next 18 T cell receptor beta chains were all read from a single sample in a study of blood T cell repertoires in COVID-19. Measured with immunoSEQ multiplex PCR; TCRdb has only the in-frame clones, and not every one. The sample consists of 250,000 or so clones, about 89% of them appearing once. The sample comprised peripheral blood. These receptors came from a man aged 35-49 years with active or convalescent COVID-19.

The V call is TRBV7-2, the J call TRBJ1-2, with 9 positions matching TRBD1. This CDR3 region has 15 residues. Germline CDR1 SGHTA, CDR2 FQGNSA. V dropped 4 bases and J dropped 4; count of bases not matched to a gene: 7. CDR3 region: CASSSATGGGYGYTF. The CDR3 DNA follows: TGTGCCAGCAGCTCCGCGACAGGGGGTGGCTATGGCTACACCTTC. Full variable domain (rest looked up from reference TRBV7-2 and TRBJ1-2): GAGVSQSPSNKVTEKGKDVELRCDPISGHTALYWYRQSLGQGLEFLIYFQGNSAPDKSGLPSDRFSAERTGGSVSTLTIQRTQQEDSAVYLCASSSATGGGYGYTFGSGTRLTVV.

In DNA, the CDR3 is TGTGCCAGCAGCGATGCGGGGGGGCCGATCAATGAGCAGTTCTTC. Its protein is CASSDAGGPINEQFF. The V call is TRBV5-4, the J call TRBJ2-1, with TRBD2 matching over 9 bases. The CDR3 is made up of 15 amino acids. Germline V lookup: CDR1 SGHNT, CDR2 YYREEE (reference sequence). The V gene end was trimmed by 4 bases and the J gene end by 6 bases; junction bases not matched to a gene: 8.

Only one count was recorded for this clone. This chain uses TRBV12-3 or TRBV12-4 with TRBJ1-2; D is unclear. V lost 3 bases and J 7 bases, leaving 9 bases between the germline ends. The CDR3 contains 12 residues. The CDR3 DNA reads TGTGCCAGCAGTTTGGCCCCGCCTGGCTACACCTTC. Protein sequence: CASSLAPPGYTF.

The CDR3 protein is CATSNPIRDRYEKLFF. CDR3 DNA: TGTGCCACCAGCAACCCAATTCGAGATAGATATGAAAAACTGTTTTTT. This chain joins TRBV15 and TRBJ1-4; no firm D call. V was shortened by 4 bases and J by 6 bases, with 18 bases between the two germline ends. The CDR3 has 16 amino acids. Germline CDR1 and CDR2: LNHNV and YYDKDF (reference sequence).

This clone was recorded once. This chain links TRBV5-1 with TRBJ1-2, with a tentative D call TRBD1 (5 bases). Germline CDR1 SGHRS, CDR2 YFSETQ. The CDR3 extends over 15 amino acids. V lost 4 bases to trimming and J lost 9 bases, with 22 bases between them. The CDR3 DNA follows: TGCGCCAGCAGCCCCAGAGTATCTGCGGGGCGACGCTACACCTTC. It encodes CASSPRVSAGRRYTF.

V and J are TRBV7-9 and TRBJ1-6; D not resolved. Germline V CDR1 and CDR2: SEHNR, FQNEAQ (reference sequence). V was trimmed by 6 bases and J by 7 bases, leaving 10 bases between them. The CDR3 extends over 13 amino acids. As DNA, the CDR3 is TGTGCCAGCAGTTACGAGGCCAATTCACCCCTCCACTTT. Protein sequence: CASSYEANSPLHF.

This chain connects TRBV2 to TRBJ2-1, with 12 bases aligning to TRBD2. The CDR3 length is 14 residues. After removal of 8 bases from V and 6 bases from J, the junction contained 5 bases not matched to a gene. Germline CDR1 SNHLY, CDR2 FYNNEI. CDR3 loop: CASLGLAGPNEQFF. The CDR3 coding sequence is TGTGCCAGCCTAGGACTAGCGGGGCCCAATGAGCAGTTCTTC.

This clone has a single count. This chain uses TRBV11-3 with TRBJ2-5; D is possibly TRBD2 (7 bases). The V gene lost 2 bases and the J gene lost 5 bases, with 12 bases spanning the gap. Germline V gives CDR1 SGHNT, CDR2 YENEEA. This CDR3 region has 14 residues. The DNA of the CDR3 is TGTGCCAGCAGCTTAACCAGGGGAGGGGAGACCCAGTACTTC. This codes for CASSLTRGGETQYF.

The chain uses TRBV28 and TRBJ1-2; TRBD1 matches 12 bases. Trimming took 2 bases from V and 4 from J; bases not matched to a gene: 5. Germline V gene data show CDR1 as MDHEN and CDR2 as SYDVKM. The CDR3 totals 16 residues. The chain's CDR3 is CASSLGDRGLVYGYTF. The CDR3 DNA sequence: TGTGCCAGCAGTTTAGGGGACAGGGGGCTAGTCTATGGCTACACCTTC.

The V and J genes are TRBV27 and TRBJ2-7, with D hard to call. V lost 3 bases and J lost 0, with 9 bases in between. Looked up from germline, CDR1 is MNHEY and CDR2 is SMNVEV (reference sequence). The CDR3 is made up of 14 amino acids. CDR3 DNA: TGTGCCAGCAGTTTCCCTTTCTCCTCCTACGAGCAGTACTTC. Protein product: CASSFPFSSYEQYF.

The CDR3 region is CASSVGQGANTEAFF. CDR3 in DNA: TGTGCCAGCAGCGTAGGGCAGGGGGCGAACACTGAAGCTTTCTTT. This sequence joins TRBV9 and TRBJ1-1; 8 bases align to TRBD1. V lost 0 bases to trimming and J lost 1 base; unmatched junction nucleotides: 2. Germline V gives CDR1 SGDLS, CDR2 YYNGEE. The CDR3 runs to 15 residues.

V usage is TRBV2 and J usage is TRBJ1-2, with 10 bases fitting TRBD1. The germline V gene has CDR1 SNHLY and CDR2 FYNNEI. This CDR3 is built from 17 residues. V was clipped by 8 bases and J by 0 bases; unmatched bases: 12. The CDR3 region is CASGAGQGYPANYGYTF. The CDR3 DNA sequence: TGTGCCAGCGGGGCGGGACAGGGGTACCCAGCTAACTATGGCTACACCTTC. Full variable domain (outside the CDR3, taken from reference TRBV2 and TRBJ1-2): EPEVTQTPSHQVTQMGQEVILRCVPISNHLYFYWYRQILGQKVEFLVSFYNNEISEKSEIFDDQFSVERPDGSNFTLKIRSTKLEDSAMYFCASGAGQGYPANYGYTFGSGTRLTVV.

The chain links TRBV6-5 to TRBJ1-6; D call uncertain. V dropped 6 bases and J dropped 7 bases, with 7 bases sitting between them. Per the germline V gene, CDR1 is MNHEY and CDR2 is SVGAGI. The CDR3 has 12 amino acids. Written as DNA, the CDR3 is TGTGCCAGCAGAGACTCAAATTCACCCCTCCACTTT. Translating gives CASRDSNSPLHF.

The J gene is TRBJ2-7, the V gene TRBV10-3; 16 bases align to TRBD2. Germline CDR1 is ENHRY and CDR2 is SYGVKD. This CDR3 has 16 amino acids. Losses at the gene ends were 10 bases for V and 4 bases for J; bases not matched to a gene: 10. The CDR3 nucleotides read TGTGCCAGCGCCACCGGGACTAGCGGGGGGGCTTACGAGCAGTACTTC. Translation: CASATGTSGGAYEQYF.

The chain couples TRBV6-7 to TRBJ2-3, with 8 bases matching TRBD2. TRBV6-7 is noted as an ORF with a role that remains uncertain. V trimming: 10 bases; J trimming: 1 base; junction bases outside the gene matches: 13. This CDR3 has 16 amino acids. In DNA form, the CDR3 reads TGTGCCATCATCTACATACGGGAGGGTGGCACAGATACGCAGTATTTT. Amino acids: CAIIYIREGGTDTQYF.

This chain joins TRBV10-2 and TRBJ2-3; TRBD2 agrees at 8 bases. Germline values: CDR1 WSHSY, CDR2 SAAADI. The CDR3 is made up of 21 amino acids. V was clipped by 0 bases and J by 0 bases; unmatched bases: 17. Written as DNA, the CDR3 is TGCGCCAGCAGTGAGTCGGCGGGAGGACTAGCAGCCTTCTCTAGCACAGATACGCAGTATTTT. Its translation is CASSESAGGLAAFSSTDTQYF.

This clone was detected only once. The chain recombines TRBV5-4 with TRBJ2-5; 8 positions match TRBD2. The V segment lost 2 bases and the J segment 5 bases; nucleotides outside the gene matches: 11. The CDR3 covers 16 residues. CDR1 is SGHNT, CDR2 YYREEE, per germline (reference sequence). Written as DNA, the CDR3 is TGTGCCAGCAGCTTCCCCTCGGGACTAGATTTTGAGACCCAGTACTTC. This gives the protein CASSFPSGLDFETQYF. Complete variable domain (other parts from reference TRBV5-4 and TRBJ2-5): ETGVTQSPTHLIKTRGQQVTLRCSSQSGHNTVSWYQQALGQGPQFIFQYYREEENGRGNFPPRFSGLQFPNYSSELNVNALELDDSALYLCASSFPSGLDFETQYFGPGTRLLVL.

In its sample, this clone was seen once. J is TRBJ2-1 and V is TRBV11-2; D gene ambiguous. CDR3 length equals 12 residues. Looked up from germline, CDR1 is SGHAT and CDR2 is FQNNGV. Trimming shortened V by 3 bases and J by 7 bases, and 7 bases separated the two germline ends. This CDR3 is CASSFTENEQFF. CDR3 coding DNA: TGTGCCAGCAGCTTTACAGAAAATGAGCAGTTCTTC.